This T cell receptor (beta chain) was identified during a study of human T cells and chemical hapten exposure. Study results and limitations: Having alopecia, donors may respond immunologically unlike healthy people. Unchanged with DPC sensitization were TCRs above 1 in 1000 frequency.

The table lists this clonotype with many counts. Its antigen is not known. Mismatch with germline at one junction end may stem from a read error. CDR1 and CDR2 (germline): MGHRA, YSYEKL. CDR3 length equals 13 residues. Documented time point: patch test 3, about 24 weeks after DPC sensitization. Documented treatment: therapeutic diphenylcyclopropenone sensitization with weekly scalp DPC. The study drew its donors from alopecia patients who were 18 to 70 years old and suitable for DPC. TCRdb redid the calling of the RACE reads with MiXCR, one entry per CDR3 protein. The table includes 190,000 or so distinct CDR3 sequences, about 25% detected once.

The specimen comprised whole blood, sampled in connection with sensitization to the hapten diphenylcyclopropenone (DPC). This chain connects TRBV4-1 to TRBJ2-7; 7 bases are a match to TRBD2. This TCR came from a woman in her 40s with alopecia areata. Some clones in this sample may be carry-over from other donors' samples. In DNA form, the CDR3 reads TGCGCCAGCAGCCGAGACCTTTCCGGGAGGACTACCTTC. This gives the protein CASSRDLSGRTTF.